The text below deals with one T cell receptor (beta chain). What it binds is not known. Within the sample, other DNA sequences also encode this same CDR3. The data were obtained in a study of shared clonotypes between healthy human individuals. Broader study findings: Generally, estimated richness proved larger in naive subsets than it did in memory subsets. Sharing across a handful of donors was seen in around 5% of naive CD4 clonotypes.

As defined, naive CD8 cells were CD45RO-negative and positively selected for CCR7, with terminally differentiated effector memory CD45RA+ cells excluded. Every one of the donors was a Caucasian adult that lived in Nashville, Tennessee. The CDR3 has 13 residues. Germline values: CDR1 MGHRA, CDR2 YSYEKL. V lost 1 base, J lost 4 bases, and 7 bases lay in between. Assay runs were performed at deep level. Sequenced by immunoSEQ multiplex PCR; TCRdb stores in-frame clones only, minus some. The table has hundreds of thousands of clones, around 96% seen once. The TCR originated in a woman between 25 and 40 years old in good health. The sequencing input was naive CD8+ T cells sorted from blood. This rearrangement joins TRBV4-1 to TRBJ1-2; D is unclear. CDR3 sequence reads: CASSQVGLYGYTF. In DNA, the CDR3 is TGCGCCAGCAGCCAAGTCGGACTCTATGGCTACACCTTC.